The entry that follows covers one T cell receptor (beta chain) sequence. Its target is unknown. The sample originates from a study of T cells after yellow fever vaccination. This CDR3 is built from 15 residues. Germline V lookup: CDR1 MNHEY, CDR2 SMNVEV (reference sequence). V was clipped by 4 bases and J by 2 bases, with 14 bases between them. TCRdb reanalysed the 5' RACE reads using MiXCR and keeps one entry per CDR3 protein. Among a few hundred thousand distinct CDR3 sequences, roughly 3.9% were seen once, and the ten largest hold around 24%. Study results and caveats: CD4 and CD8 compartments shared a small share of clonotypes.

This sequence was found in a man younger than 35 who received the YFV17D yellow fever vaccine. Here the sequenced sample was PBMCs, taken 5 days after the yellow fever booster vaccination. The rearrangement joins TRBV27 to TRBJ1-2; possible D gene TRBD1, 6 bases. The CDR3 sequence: CASSSPEQGNYGYTF. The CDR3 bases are TGTGCCAGCAGTTCGCCTGAACAGGGCAACTATGGCTACACCTTC.